The sequence of this T cell receptor beta chain was determined in a study of blood T cell repertoires in COVID-19 (dated by TCRdb to about 2020). Regarding the study in general: The collaborator samples originated in the United States, Italy and Spain and spanned the acute and convalescent phases of COVID-19. The prospective study material was composed of cDNA or gDNA derived from T cells, B-cell-depleted T cells, or PBMCs. Deeply sampled blood TCRbeta repertoires from subjects exposed to, actively infected with, or recovered from COVID-19 were included in the dataset. The repertoires were released in a freely available public database meant as a resource for research on the immune response to SARS-CoV-2. The samples were drawn from the first 160 participants of the ongoing ImmuneRACE study and from 1,254 subjects provided by 6 global collaborators. The sample metadata nearly always contained a de-identified subject ID, COVID-19 status, age in years and sex. HLA class I and class II types, where available, came from metadata supplied by the sample provider rather than from assay-based typing. Results the study describes overall, beyond this receptor: Clinical and demographic metadata were provided uncurated, with the amount varying by source and participant.

The CDR3 contains 16 residues, cysteine and phenylalanine counted. Left in the record is the CDR3 DNA by itself, 48 bases read in frame from the first base. V lost 0 bases and J lost 4 bases; the stretch between them is 13 bases long. The germline V gene gives CDR1 as MGHRA and CDR2 as YSYEKL. TCRbeta CDR3 regions were amplified from genomic DNA by means of the immunoSEQ Assay, a bias-controlled multiplex PCR. Concerning the study's data processing: Nucleated cell counts per sample were estimated from amplification of reference gene primers within the assay. Sequence reads were collapsed and filtered to measure the absolute abundance of every unique TCRbeta CDR3 rearrangement. For each sample, productive Simpson clonality was calculated as the square root of Simpson's diversity index across productive rearrangements. Imported from immuneACCESS, the table was reduced by TCRdb to in-frame sequences with V and J called. These copies leave out some clones; in studies compared against another copy, an unresolved V gene accounts for under half, and the cause of the remainder is not known. The V and J calls and clone size come from that table; D and trimming were worked out from the DNA. The table for this sample lists roughly 260,000 clones; 79% of them were counted only once. In total, the top ten clones hold approximately 4% of the sample.

In this sample, this clone turned up a few times. There is no known antigen for this receptor. Base qualities are not recorded, but no much larger clone differs from it by a single base. The collaborating institutions used their own protocols to collect whole blood in K2EDTA tubes. Collaborator samples were shipped for TCRbeta analysis as frozen whole blood, isolated PBMCs, or DNA extracted from either sample type. The chain couples TRBV4-1 to TRBJ2-1, with no confidently assigned D gene. The source material was peripheral blood. This receptor was taken from a woman between 40 and 50 years old with active or convalescent COVID-19. Here the CDR3 is given as CASSQEKQKSYNEQFF. The DNA is TGCGCCAGCAGCCAAGAAAAACAGAAATCTTACAATGAGCAGTTCTTC.